Below, one T cell receptor beta chain is given with its context. This entry belongs to a study of shared clonotypes between healthy human individuals. The CDR3 is 15 amino acids. Germline lookup yields CDR1 MGHDK and CDR2 SYGVNS. V was pared by 5 bases and J by 1 base, with 14 bases between. Sequenced by immunoSEQ multiplex PCR; TCRdb stores in-frame clones only, minus some. This table has roughly 2.5 million clones, around nine tenths appearing once. The sample was naive CD4+ T cells sorted from blood. The subset here: CD45RA+ positively selected. The V call is TRBV25-1, the J call TRBJ1-2; D unclear. The receptor was isolated from a young man in good health. Here the CDR3 reads CASSKDPRFNYGYTF. The DNA of the CDR3 is TGTGCCAGCAGTAAGGACCCGCGATTTAACTATGGCTACACCTTC.